A selection of T cell receptor beta chains follows, all from one sample in a study of CDR3 diversity in severe acne. TCRdb reprocessed the PCR reads via MiXCR and lists one record per CDR3 protein. The sample lists about 85,000 distinct CDR3 sequences; 45% to 50% were seen once. The sample comprised blood. Receptors were obtained from a male donor in good health, serving as a control. Both conserved end residues are trimmed from each CDR3. The D gene is left open where the match is weak.

D | J | V | CDR3
TRBD1 | TRBJ1-1 | TRBV24-1 | ATSAGTGRAF
TRBD1 | TRBJ2-7 | TRBV29-1 | SVRSGTGGEQY
- | TRBJ1-1 | TRBV4-2 | ASSQGGVTEAF
- | TRBJ1-1 | TRBV7-8 | ASSKGTAANTEAF
TRBD2 | TRBJ2-7 | TRBV2 | ASSEVGTSGGYEQY
- | TRBJ2-5 | TRBV7-9 | ASSPLYQETQY
- | TRBJ2-2 | TRBV24-1 | ATSDDAAENTGELF
- | TRBJ2-5 | TRBV5-1 | ASSLGNETQY
TRBD1 | TRBJ1-1 | TRBV7-2 | ASSPGTGGATEAF
TRBD1 | TRBJ2-2 | TRBV9 | ASGGQMNTGELF
TRBD2 | TRBJ2-5 | TRBV7-9 | AIRGVETQY
- | TRBJ1-2 | TRBV25-1 | ASSPPGNYGYT
TRBD2 | TRBJ2-5 | TRBV7-3 | ASSSNGGSQETQY
- | - | TRBV6-5 | ASRDFGETQY
TRBD1 | TRBJ1-6 | TRBV18 | ASSPGQGNSPLH
- | TRBJ2-7 | TRBV6-5 | ASSYSL
- | TRBJ2-5 | TRBV7-9 | ASSLDRGHAQEAQY
- | TRBJ2-7 | TRBV14 | ASSLVGQQY
- | TRBJ1-2 | TRBV29-1 | SVPIGRGYGYT
- | TRBJ1-2 | TRBV28 | ASRSPGLDGYT
TRBD1 | TRBJ1-2 | TRBV3-1 | ASSQGRTGYQGLSHGYT
- | TRBJ2-7 | TRBV5-1 | ASSFESSYEQY
- | TRBJ2-5 | TRBV4-1 | ASSPPGRRGETQY
- | TRBJ1-1 | TRBV19 | ASDSVTGMNTEAF
- | TRBJ1-4 | TRBV24-1 | ATSDAGRGVTNEKLF
TRBD1 | TRBJ2-2 | TRBV7-3 | ASSGQDTGELF
TRBD1 | - | TRBV11-3 | ASSFRTGGPQETQY
- | TRBJ2-7 | TRBV4-2 | ASSSREGQGSYEQY
TRBD2 | TRBJ2-3 | TRBV10-3 | AISDRREGDTQY
TRBD1 | TRBJ1-6 | TRBV3-1 | ASSLTGGGSPLH
- | TRBJ2-7 | TRBV28 | ASSLFGPSYEQY
TRBD1 | TRBJ2-7 | TRBV6-1 | ASSLGGTGEQAEQY
- | TRBJ2-2 | TRBV25-1 | ASSEYVTGELF
- | TRBJ1-6 | TRBV28 | ASSTGIQGSPLH
TRBD1 | TRBJ1-6 | TRBV2 | ASRAGTGYSPLH
- | TRBJ2-2 | TRBV7-2 | ASALGGPNTGELF
TRBD1 | TRBJ2-5 | TRBV6-6 | ASKGQGDQETQY
- | TRBJ2-7 | TRBV19 | ASSIQTSYEQY
- | TRBJ1-5 | TRBV5-1 | ASSLDTGKNQPQH
- | TRBJ2-4 | TRBV29-1 | SVESRRGNVGNIQY
TRBD2 | TRBJ2-1 | TRBV5-8 | ASSILAGDYNEQF
TRBD1 | TRBJ1-2 | TRBV25-1 | ASSEGTDYGYT
- | TRBJ1-2 | TRBV9 | ASSPGDVGYT
- | TRBJ1-6 | TRBV15 | ATSRDRGSRSPLH
- | TRBJ1-1 | TRBV19 | ASSAAPPGTEAF
- | TRBJ2-5 | TRBV20-1 | SARGRLEITQY
TRBD1 | TRBJ1-5 | TRBV20-1 | SAREAGTDSNQPQH
TRBD1 | TRBJ1-4 | TRBV4-1 | ASSRGQGHEKLF
- | TRBJ1-1 | TRBV12-3/TRBV12-4 | ASSLRKGSLNTEAF
- | TRBJ1-2 | TRBV19 | ASRTASINYGYT
- | TRBJ1-4 | TRBV10-3 | ATLQGRDEKLF